One sample yielded the 11 T cell receptor beta chains listed below, sequenced in a study of blood T cell repertoires in COVID-19. Libraries were prepared by immunoSEQ multiplex PCR; TCRdb keeps only in-frame clonotypes and omits some of them. This table holds nearly 110,000 clones, 88% found once. Material for sequencing was peripheral blood. Every receptor here comes from a man aged 45-60 years with active or convalescent COVID-19.

This clone was found once. The DNA is left out, because the CDR3 cannot be placed on it with certainty; the CDR3 is given as TCRdb lists it. The gene calls are TRBV7-9 and TRBJ2-3; TRBD2 was called by the table and not checked on the DNA. The CDR3 region is 15 residues in length, termini included. Germline-derived CDR1 and CDR2 are SEHNR and FQNEAQ (reference sequence). The CDR3 is CASSFGSGVTDTQYF.

This CDR3 is CASSRAGTGEPLHF. In DNA, the CDR3 is TGTGCCAGCAGTCGAGCGGGGACAGGGGAACCCCTCCACTTT. The chain uses TRBV6-5 and TRBJ1-6; 10 bases are shared with TRBD1. The V and J ends lost 5 bases and 12 bases, in that order; junction bases with no gene match: 7. The CDR3 length is 14 residues. Germline loops: CDR1 MNHEY, CDR2 SVGAGI.

The chain joins TRBV9 to TRBJ1-1; D gene unclear. The germline gives CDR1 SGDLS, CDR2 YYNGEE. V was shortened by 4 bases and J by 5 bases, with 12 bases between the two germline ends. The CDR3 spans 13 residues. DNA of the CDR3: TGTGCCAGCAGCACACAATCTGGTACTGAAGCTTTCTTT. As protein: CASSTQSGTEAFF.

This clone was counted once. This sample includes further DNA sequences coding for the same CDR3. This chain links TRBV28 with TRBJ1-2, with TRBD1 as a possible D gene (6 bases). CDR1 MDHEN and CDR2 SYDVKM come from the germline V gene. CDR3 length: 13 residues. Trimming pared 6 bases from V and 3 bases from J, leaving 11 bases between. The CDR3 region is CASSPGQHYGYTF. CDR3 coding DNA: TGTGCCAGCAGCCCTGGACAGCACTATGGCTACACCTTC.

V is TRBV6-2 or TRBV6-3 and J is TRBJ2-2; TRBD2 matches at 9 bases. Germline lookup yields CDR1 MNHEY and CDR2 SVGEGT. The CDR3 sequence is 14 residues long. V lost 4 bases and J lost 7; bases outside the gene matches: 4. This CDR3 is CASSSRGGDGELFF. The CDR3 DNA follows: TGTGCCAGCAGTTCGCGGGGGGGCGACGGGGAGCTGTTTTTT.

CDR3 in amino acids: CASSYSLSITDTQYF. CDR3 nucleotide sequence: TGTGCCAGCAGTTACTCGTTGAGTATCACAGATACGCAGTATTTT. V gene TRBV6-6 combines with J gene TRBJ2-3; no clear D. Trimming shortened V by 0 bases and J by 2 bases, and 9 bases separated the two germline ends. Germline CDR1 is MNHNY and CDR2 is SVGAGI (reference sequence). CDR3 length: 15 amino acids.

The chain carries TRBV5-1 and TRBJ2-4; D may be TRBD1 (6 bases). In germline, CDR1 is SGHRS, CDR2 YFSETQ. Trimming took 9 bases from V and 1 from J, leaving 14 bases between them. This CDR3 is built from 14 residues. DNA of the CDR3: TGCGCCATTAACAGGGTAGTGGCCAAAAACATTCAGTACTTC. Translation: CAINRVVAKNIQYF.

This chain connects TRBV7-2 to TRBJ1-2; 8 nucleotides line up with TRBD1. This CDR3 is 18 amino acids long. V shed 5 bases and J 3 bases; nucleotides not matched to a gene: 17. Germline CDR1 reads SGHTA; CDR2 reads FQGNSA. CDR3 protein: CASSEVKQWTGSYYGYTF. CDR3 sequence (DNA): TGTGCCAGCAGCGAGGTAAAACAGTGGACAGGGTCCTACTATGGCTACACCTTC.

V is TRBV4-2 and J is TRBJ1-5; 7 bases map to TRBD1. The CDR3 has 16 residues. V shed 1 base, J shed 7 bases, and the junction held 10 bases outside the gene matches. Germline lookup yields CDR1 LGHNA and CDR2 YNFKEQ. The CDR3 is CASSQARGQGGQPQHF. CDR3 DNA: TGTGCCAGCAGCCAAGCTAGGGGCCAGGGGGGCCAGCCCCAGCATTTT.

J is TRBJ1-2 and V is TRBV2, with TRBD1 as a possible D gene (5 bases). The germline V gene has CDR1 SNHLY and CDR2 FYNNEI. V lost 6 bases and J lost 2, with 13 bases in between. This CDR3 is 14 amino acids long. DNA of the CDR3: TGTGCCAGCAGGGCTGCGGGACCGAACTATGGCTACACCTTC. Translating gives CASRAAGPNYGYTF.

The rearrangement joins TRBV12-5 to TRBJ1-1; the D is unclear. The CDR3 is made up of 13 amino acids. The V gene's germline CDR1 is LGHNT and CDR2 FRNRAP. V was shortened by 2 bases and J by 3 bases, with 7 bases between the two germline ends. Here the CDR3 DNA reads TGTGCTAGTGGTTTGAGAATAGACACTGAAGCTTTCTTT. Translated, it gives CASGLRIDTEAFF.